A selection of T cell receptor beta chains follows, all from one sample in a study of T cell responses to AZD1222 COVID-19 vaccine. This table comes from immunoSEQ multiplex PCR, and its TCRdb copy is limited to in-frame clones, with some not included. The data show about 160,000 clones, 91% seen once. The material was peripheral blood, obtained 28 days after the second AZD1222 dose. The receptors originated from an adult who received the AZD1222 COVID-19 vaccine. The CDR3 runs from the conserved cysteine through the conserved F or W. A D gene is named only where the DNA matches it firmly. Clone size appears in some rows only: once, few, many, or a class for an expanded clone.

V gene: TRBV21-1; J gene: TRBJ2-1; clone size: .; D gene: .; CDR3 DNA: TGTGCCAGCAGCAAAGCGCAAGGGACTAGCGTCTACAATGAGCAGTTCTTC; CDR3 protein: CASSKAQGTSVYNEQFF
V gene: TRBV19; J gene: TRBJ2-1; clone size: .; D gene: .; CDR3 DNA: TGTGCCAGTAGTATTGGGGGGATTTACAATGAGCAGTTCTTC; CDR3 protein: CASSIGGIYNEQFF
V gene: TRBV27; J gene: TRBJ1-1; clone size: .; D gene: .; CDR3 DNA: TGTGCCAGCAGTCTCGGGGGAGGCCGCACTGAAGCTTTCTTT; CDR3 protein: CASSLGGGRTEAFF
V gene: TRBV10-3; J gene: TRBJ2-5; clone size: .; D gene: .; CDR3 DNA: TGTGCCATCAGTGAGACTAGTTCAGAGACCCAGTACTTC; CDR3 protein: CAISETSSETQYF
V gene: TRBV3-1/TRBV3-2; J gene: TRBJ2-3; clone size: .; D gene: .; CDR3 DNA: TGTGCCAGCAGCCAACGCAGCACAGATACGCAGTATTTT; CDR3 protein: CASSQRSTDTQYF
V gene: TRBV7-7; J gene: TRBJ2-2; clone size: .; D gene: .; CDR3 DNA: TGTGCTAGCAGCTTAGAAGCCTACTGGGAAGCCGGGGAGCTGTTTTTT; CDR3 protein: CASSLEAYWEAGELFF
V gene: TRBV5-1; J gene: TRBJ2-1; clone size: .; D gene: TRBD1; CDR3 DNA: TGCGCCAGCAGCTTGGGAGACAGGGCGGCGTTCTTC; CDR3 protein: CASSLGDRAAFF
V gene: TRBV23-1; J gene: TRBJ1-1; clone size: .; D gene: .; CDR3 DNA: TGCGCCAGCAATGCGAAGGGGTCCACTGAAGCTTTCTTT; CDR3 protein: CASNAKGSTEAFF
V gene: TRBV19; J gene: TRBJ1-3; clone size: once; D gene: .; CDR3 DNA: TGTGCCAGTAGTATAGGCAACCTCGCTGGAAACACCATATATTTT; CDR3 protein: CASSIGNLAGNTIYF
V gene: TRBV4-1; J gene: TRBJ1-5; clone size: few; D gene: .; CDR3 DNA: TGCGCCAGCAGCCACCCCCTAAGGGGCAATCAGCCCCAGCATTTT; CDR3 protein: CASSHPLRGNQPQHF
V gene: TRBV18; J gene: TRBJ1-1; clone size: .; D gene: .; CDR3 DNA: TGTGCCAGCTCACCAATTCCAGCAGGGGAGGCCACTGAAGCTTTCTTT; CDR3 protein: CASSPIPAGEATEAFF
V gene: TRBV7-9; J gene: TRBJ1-1; clone size: many; D gene: .; CDR3 DNA: TGTGCCAGCAGCTTTCGGGGGCACACTGAAGCTTTCTTT; CDR3 protein: CASSFRGHTEAFF
V gene: TRBV19; J gene: TRBJ2-2; clone size: .; D gene: .; CDR3 DNA: TGTGCCAGTAGTGTCCAGGGACCCGGGGAGCTGTTTTTT; CDR3 protein: CASSVQGPGELFF
V gene: TRBV4-1; J gene: TRBJ1-6; clone size: .; D gene: .; CDR3 DNA: TGCGCCAGCAGCCAAGGCGAGGCGACCCAGAGGGGTTTGGCCCTCCACTTT; CDR3 protein: CASSQGEATQRGLALHF
V gene: TRBV29-1; J gene: TRBJ2-5; clone size: .; D gene: TRBD1; CDR3 DNA: TGCAGCGGACGTGCGACAGGGTTGGTTCAAGAGACCCAGTACTTC; CDR3 protein: CSGRATGLVQETQYF
V gene: TRBV6-5; J gene: TRBJ2-5; clone size: .; D gene: .; CDR3 DNA: TGTGCCAGCAGTTACCGGGATGCCCACCAAGAGACCCAGTACTTC; CDR3 protein: CASSYRDAHQETQYF
V gene: TRBV27; J gene: TRBJ1-6; clone size: .; D gene: .; CDR3 DNA: TGTGCCAGCAGTTGGGCCCATGGCACGCCCCTCCACTTT; CDR3 protein: CASSWAHGTPLHF
V gene: TRBV7-9; J gene: TRBJ1-5; clone size: .; D gene: .; CDR3 DNA: TGTGCCAGCAGCTTCGAGCCTCAGCCCCAGCATTTT; CDR3 protein: CASSFEPQPQHF
V gene: TRBV19; J gene: TRBJ2-1; clone size: .; D gene: .; CDR3 DNA: TGTGCCAGTAGTATAGAGGGACATGAGCAGTTCTTC; CDR3 protein: CASSIEGHEQFF
V gene: TRBV6-2/TRBV6-3; J gene: TRBJ2-1; clone size: few; D gene: TRBD2; CDR3 DNA: TGTGCCAGCAGTTATAGCGGGAGAAAAAATGAGCAGTTCTTC; CDR3 protein: CASSYSGRKNEQFF
V gene: TRBV29-1; J gene: TRBJ1-2; clone size: .; D gene: .; CDR3 DNA: TGCAGCGTTGAAGATCGAGGGTTTCATGGCTACACCTTC; CDR3 protein: CSVEDRGFHGYTF
V gene: TRBV5-1; J gene: TRBJ2-5; clone size: once; D gene: .; CDR3 DNA: TGCGCCAGCAGCTTCCGGTTACAAGAGACCCAGTACTTC; CDR3 protein: CASSFRLQETQYF
V gene: TRBV5-1; J gene: TRBJ1-1; clone size: .; D gene: TRBD1; CDR3 DNA: TGCGCCAGCAGCTTGGTTGGGCTCCACAACCCAGCCTGGGACAGGGGGCGAACTGAAGCTTTCTTT; CDR3 protein: CASSLVGLHNPAWDRGRTEAFF
V gene: TRBV30; J gene: TRBJ2-7; clone size: .; D gene: .; CDR3 DNA: TGTGCCTGGAGTGTAGCTGCCTACGAGCAGTACTTC; CDR3 protein: CAWSVAAYEQYF
V gene: TRBV24-1; J gene: TRBJ2-1; clone size: .; D gene: .; CDR3 DNA: TGTGCCACCATACGGGGGACTTACAATGAGCAGTTCTTC; CDR3 protein: CATIRGTYNEQFF
V gene: TRBV3-1/TRBV3-2; J gene: TRBJ2-1; clone size: .; D gene: TRBD2; CDR3 DNA: TGTGCCAGCAGCCAAGGGGTGAGCGGGAGGTCGAATGAGCAGTTCTTC; CDR3 protein: CASSQGVSGRSNEQFF
V gene: TRBV5-8; J gene: TRBJ2-2; clone size: .; D gene: TRBD2; CDR3 DNA: TGTGCCAGCAGCTTGGGGCTGTTAGCGGGAGTACGAACCGGGGAGCTGTTTTTT; CDR3 protein: CASSLGLLAGVRTGELFF
V gene: TRBV19; J gene: TRBJ2-3; clone size: .; D gene: TRBD1; CDR3 DNA: TGTGCCAGTACGCTAGGGACAGGGAGAACAGATACGCAGTATTTT; CDR3 protein: CASTLGTGRTDTQYF
V gene: TRBV4-2; J gene: TRBJ1-2; clone size: .; D gene: TRBD1; CDR3 DNA: TGTGCCAGCAGCCGCCCGACGGACAGGAACTATGGCTACACCTTC; CDR3 protein: CASSRPTDRNYGYTF
V gene: TRBV6-5; J gene: TRBJ1-4; clone size: .; D gene: TRBD1; CDR3 DNA: TGTGCCAGCAGTTCGGGGCGACAGGGTCGCGCTGAAAAACTGTTTTTT; CDR3 protein: CASSSGRQGRAEKLFF
V gene: TRBV3-1/TRBV3-2; J gene: TRBJ1-1; clone size: .; D gene: .; CDR3 DNA: TGTGCCAGCAGCGAATTGGGACAGAACACTGAAGCTTTCTTT; CDR3 protein: CASSELGQNTEAFF
V gene: TRBV19; J gene: TRBJ1-2; clone size: .; D gene: TRBD1; CDR3 DNA: TGTGCCAGTGCCCCACAGGGGGCTCCCCACTATGGCTACACCTTC; CDR3 protein: CASAPQGAPHYGYTF
V gene: TRBV7-6; J gene: TRBJ2-7; clone size: .; D gene: TRBD2; CDR3 DNA: TGTGCCAGCAGCTTATCGGGCGGGGGGATTTACGAGCAGTACTTC; CDR3 protein: CASSLSGGGIYEQYF
V gene: TRBV19; J gene: TRBJ1-5; clone size: .; D gene: .; CDR3 DNA: TGTGCCAGTAGTATAGGGGGACTTAGCAATCAGCCCCAGCATTTT; CDR3 protein: CASSIGGLSNQPQHF
V gene: TRBV19; J gene: TRBJ2-3; clone size: .; D gene: .; CDR3 DNA: TGTGCCAGTAGTATGATCGGGGCTAGCACAGATACGCAGTATTTT; CDR3 protein: CASSMIGASTDTQYF
V gene: TRBV7-9; J gene: TRBJ2-2; clone size: once; D gene: .; CDR3 DNA: TGTGCCAGCAGCTCTAGCCCGACCGGGGAGCTGTTTTTT; CDR3 protein: CASSSSPTGELFF
V gene: TRBV30; J gene: TRBJ2-3; clone size: .; D gene: .; CDR3 DNA: TGTGCCTGGTCTGGCCGAACGCGCACAGATACGCAGTATTTT; CDR3 protein: CAWSGRTRTDTQYF
V gene: TRBV19; J gene: TRBJ2-5; clone size: .; D gene: TRBD2; CDR3 DNA: TGTGCCAGTAGTACCCTAGCGGGAGGCTTAAGGGAGACCCAGTACTTC; CDR3 protein: CASSTLAGGLRETQYF